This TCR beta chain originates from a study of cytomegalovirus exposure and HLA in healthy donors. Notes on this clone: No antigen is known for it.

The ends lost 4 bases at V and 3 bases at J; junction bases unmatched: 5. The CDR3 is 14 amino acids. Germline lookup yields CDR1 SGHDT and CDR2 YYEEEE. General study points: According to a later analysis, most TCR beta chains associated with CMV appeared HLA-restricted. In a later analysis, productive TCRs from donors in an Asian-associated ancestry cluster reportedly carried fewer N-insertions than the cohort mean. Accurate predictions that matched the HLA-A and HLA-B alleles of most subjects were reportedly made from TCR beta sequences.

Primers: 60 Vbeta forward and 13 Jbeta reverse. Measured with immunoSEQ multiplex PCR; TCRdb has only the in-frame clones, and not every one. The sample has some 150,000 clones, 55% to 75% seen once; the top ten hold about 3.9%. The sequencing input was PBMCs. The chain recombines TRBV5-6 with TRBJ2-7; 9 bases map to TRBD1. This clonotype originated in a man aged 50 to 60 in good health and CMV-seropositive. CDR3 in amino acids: CASSDTGGFYEQYF. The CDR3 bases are TGTGCCAGCAGCGACACAGGGGGCTTCTACGAGCAGTACTTC.